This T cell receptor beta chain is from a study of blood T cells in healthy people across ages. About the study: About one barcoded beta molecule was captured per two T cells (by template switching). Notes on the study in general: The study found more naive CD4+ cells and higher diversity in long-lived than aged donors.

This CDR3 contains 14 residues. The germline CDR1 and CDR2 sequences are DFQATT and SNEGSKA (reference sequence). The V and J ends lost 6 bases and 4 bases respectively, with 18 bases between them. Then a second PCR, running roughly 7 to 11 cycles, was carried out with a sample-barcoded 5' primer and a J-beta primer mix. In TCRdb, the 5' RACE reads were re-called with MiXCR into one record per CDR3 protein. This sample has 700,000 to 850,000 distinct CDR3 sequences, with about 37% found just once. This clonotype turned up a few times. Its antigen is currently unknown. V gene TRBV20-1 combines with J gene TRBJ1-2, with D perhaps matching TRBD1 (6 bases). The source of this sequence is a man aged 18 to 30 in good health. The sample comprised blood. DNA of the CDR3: TGCAGTGCGCGAAGGGGGGGGAGCCTCTATGGCTACACCTTC. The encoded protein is CSARRGGSLYGYTF.